The following is a TCR beta chain sequence with its context. CD8+ and CD4+ T cells from blood underwent TCR beta sequencing. Negative isolation was applied to CD8+ and CD4+ T cells, and FACS enrichment was applied to TEMRA cells. The data were obtained in a study of CD8 T cells in Susac syndrome. The CDR3 spans 17 residues. Germline trimming cut 3 bases from V and 4 bases from J; bases unmatched to any gene: 10. The germline gives CDR1 KGHSH, CDR2 LQKENI. With random hexamers, reverse transcription was performed on roughly 0.5 to 1 ug of RNA. With immunoSEQ multiplex PCR, TCR beta CDR3 was amplified across 54 Vbeta and 13 Jbeta. TCRdb independently ran MiXCR on the immunoSEQ multiplex PCR reads; one entry per CDR3 protein. Of more than 120,000 distinct CDR3 sequences listed, 94% were seen once; the top ten hold more than 0.065%.

This sequence originates from a human donor in good health. The sequenced material came from CD4+ T cells from PBMCs. This sequence joins TRBV18 and TRBJ2-3; TRBD1 matches 10 bases. In DNA, the CDR3 is TGTGCCAGCTCACCTTCATATGGGACAGGGGATCCAGATACGCAGTATTTT. Amino acids: CASSPSYGTGDPDTQYF.